Following are 17 T cell receptor beta chains from one sample sequenced in a study of blood T cell repertoires in COVID-19. Generated by immunoSEQ multiplex PCR, the TCRdb table keeps only in-frame clones and is missing some. The sample carries about 80,000 clones, over 80% recorded once. The sample consisted of peripheral blood. All receptors derive from a man of 80 years or more with active or convalescent COVID-19.

This clone was seen repeatedly, ten times or more. The V gene is TRBV18, the J gene TRBJ1-6, with 7 bases lining up with TRBD1. The CDR3 length is 15 residues. Germline lookup yields CDR1 KGHSH and CDR2 LQKENI. J gave up 7 bases and V 3 bases, and 6 bases lay outside the gene matches. CDR3 protein: CASSPGQRLNSPLHF. CDR3 bases: TGTGCCAGCTCACCGGGACAGAGGTTAAATTCACCCCTCCACTTT.

This clone was picked up one time. V and J are TRBV5-5 and TRBJ1-5; 10 bases fit TRBD1. V dropped 7 bases and J dropped 2; count of bases not matched to a gene: 0. The germline V gene has CDR1 SGHKS and CDR2 YYEKEE (reference sequence). This CDR3 is 13 amino acids long. In DNA, the CDR3 is TGTGCCAGCGGGACAGGGGGCAATCAGCCCCAGCATTTT. Its protein product is CASGTGGNQPQHF. Together with reference TRBV5-5 and TRBJ1-5, the CDR3 gives the full variable domain: DAGVTQSPTHLIKTRGQQVTLRCSPISGHKSVSWYQQVLGQGPQFIFQYYEKEERGRGNFPDRFSARQFPNYSSELNVNALLLGDSALYLCASGTGGNQPQHFGDGTRLSIL.

This chain joins TRBV20-1 and TRBJ1-5, with a tentative D call TRBD1 (5 bases). CDR1 is DFQATT, CDR2 SNEGSKA, per germline (reference sequence). Trimming removed 3 bases from V and 9 bases from J, with 21 bases in between. This CDR3 spans 15 amino acids. The DNA for the CDR3 is TGCAGTGCTAGTGATCGGGGGGGGACTGCCCGGCCCCAGCATTTT. This sequence encodes CSASDRGGTARPQHF.

The chain links TRBV3-1 (or the pseudogene TRBV3-2) to TRBJ1-1; no clear D gene. V lost 1 base and J 6 bases, leaving 12 bases between the germline ends. CDR1 is LGHDT and CDR2 is YNNKEL in the germline V gene (reference sequence). This CDR3 region has 14 residues. The CDR3 region has the DNA TGTGCCAGCAGCCAAGCGTCCGGGGTCGCTGAAGCTTTCTTT. Translated, it gives CASSQASGVAEAFF.

The sample holds a few counts of this clone. J is TRBJ2-2 and V is TRBV18, with a tentative D call TRBD1 (5 bases). The CDR3 extends over 14 amino acids. V was pared by 1 base and J by 4 bases, with 7 bases between. Germline V gene lookup returns CDR1 KGHSH and CDR2 LQKENI. This chain's CDR3 is CASSPLQATGELFF. The CDR3 bases are TGTGCCAGCTCACCACTACAGGCCACCGGGGAGCTGTTTTTT.

This clone was seen more than once but under ten times. CDR3 bases: TGTGCCAGCAGCTTGGATCTTACGGAGGAAGCTTTCTTT. Its translation is CASSLDLTEEAFF. The chain links TRBV5-5 to TRBJ1-1, with D hard to call. V lost 0 bases and J lost 8, with 11 bases in between. The CDR3 loop spans 13 amino acids. CDR1 and CDR2 (germline): SGHKS, YYEKEE (reference sequence).

Written as DNA, the CDR3 is TGTGCCAGCAGTTTTGGTTCGGGGCAGCCCCAGCATTTT. Encoded protein: CASSFGSGQPQHF. The chain couples TRBV12-3 or TRBV12-4 to TRBJ1-5; no firm D call. The CDR3 is 13 residues long. Trimming pared 3 bases from V and 7 bases from J, leaving 10 bases between.

In DNA, the CDR3 is TGTGCCAGCTCTGTTGGGAGGGTCGGAAACACCATATATTTT. Encoded protein: CASSVGRVGNTIYF. The rearrangement links TRBV6-5 to TRBJ1-3, with no clear D. Deletions cut 8 bases from V and 4 bases from J, with 15 bases between. This CDR3 is 14 amino acids long. CDR1 MNHEY and CDR2 SVGAGI come from the germline V gene.

CDR3 sequence: CASSLIRGAGGPDTQYF. DNA of the CDR3: TGTGCCAGCAGCTTAATTCGCGGCGCGGGAGGGCCAGATACGCAGTATTTT. The gene calls are TRBV7-6 and TRBJ2-3; TRBD2 matches 9 bases. The CDR3 sequence is 17 residues long. The germline V gene has CDR1 SGHVS and CDR2 FNYEAQ. Unmatched junction bases numbered 10, after V lost 2 bases and J lost 4 bases.

The gene calls are TRBV20-1 and TRBJ2-7; TRBD1 might be the D (6 bases). Trimming stripped 5 bases from V and 8 bases from J, with 13 bases between. CDR1 and CDR2 from the germline V gene are DFQATT and SNEGSKA (reference sequence). The CDR3 contains 11 residues. The CDR3 loop reads CSAQQGVKQYV. CDR3 coding DNA: TGCAGTGCTCAACAGGGCGTGAAGCAGTACGTC.

The gene calls are TRBV2 and TRBJ1-5; 11 bases align to TRBD1. J was trimmed by 9 bases and V by 4 bases; bases with no gene match: 5. The germline gives CDR1 SNHLY, CDR2 FYNNEI. CDR3 length: 14 amino acids. The CDR3 bases are TGTGCCAGCAGTGTTGGACAGGGGGCCCGGCCCCAGCATTTT. Amino acids: CASSVGQGARPQHF. Drawing the rest from reference TRBV2 and TRBJ1-5, the complete variable domain is EPEVTQTPSHQVTQMGQEVILRCVPISNHLYFYWYRQILGQKVEFLVSFYNNEISEKSEIFDDQFSVERPDGSNFTLKIRSTKLEDSAMYFCASSVGQGARPQHFGDGTRLSIL.

V is TRBV4-2 and J is TRBJ2-2; weak D call: TRBD2 (5 bases). V dropped 3 bases and J dropped 3 bases, with 17 bases sitting between them. Looked up from germline, CDR1 is LGHNA and CDR2 is YNFKEQ. The CDR3 length is 17 residues. The CDR3 loop is CASSHIGRGQYTGELFF. The CDR3 nucleotides are TGTGCCAGCAGCCACATAGGTAGAGGGCAATACACCGGGGAGCTGTTTTTT.

This chain joins TRBV7-8 and TRBJ2-1; TRBD2 aligns across 7 bases. V lost 2 bases and J lost 6; bases outside the gene matches: 22. The CDR3 is 20 amino acids. From germline, CDR1 is SGHVS and CDR2 FQNEAQ. CDR3 region: CASSLNSRTRTALGVNEQFF. The DNA for the CDR3 is TGTGCCAGCAGCTTAAACTCCAGGACTAGGACGGCCCTAGGGGTCAATGAGCAGTTCTTC.

A single count supports this clone. J is TRBJ1-2 and V is TRBV7-9; D is unclear. This CDR3 contains 14 residues. Germline V gene lookup returns CDR1 SEHNR and CDR2 FQNEAQ (reference sequence). Trimming left V 1 base short and J 4 bases short, with 10 bases between. CDR3 nucleotide sequence: TGTGCCAGCAGCTTAGGGGGAGAGGCCTATGGCTACACCTTC. Its translation: CASSLGGEAYGYTF.

This clone was seen only once. The chain combines TRBV28 with TRBJ1-4, with D possibly TRBD1 on 6 matching bases. The V and J ends lost 6 bases and 10 bases respectively, with 18 bases between them. Germline loops: CDR1 MDHEN, CDR2 SYDVKM. The CDR3 length is 14 residues. CDR3 protein: CASRYTGTSGKLFF. The CDR3 coding sequence is TGTGCCAGCAGGTATACAGGGACCTCGGGAAAACTGTTTTTT.

This clone was picked up a small number of times. The chain has TRBV6-1 and TRBJ1-2; a possible D gene is TRBD1 (5 bases). CDR1 is MNHNS, CDR2 SASEGT, per germline. This CDR3 contains 14 residues. Trimming pared 3 bases from V and 0 bases from J, leaving 8 bases between. CDR3 sequence: CASSDWGANYGYTF. CDR3 bases: TGTGCCAGCAGTGATTGGGGCGCTAACTATGGCTACACCTTC.

V gene TRBV7-8 combines with J gene TRBJ1-1; unclear D gene. The V gene lost 2 bases and the J gene lost 3 bases, with 16 bases spanning the gap. Germline CDR1 is SGHVS and CDR2 is FQNEAQ. This CDR3 contains 16 residues. The CDR3 DNA sequence: TGTGCCAGCAGCTTATTCGGGGTTAGGGTTGACACTGAAGCTTTCTTT. Residues: CASSLFGVRVDTEAFF. Complete variable domain (other parts from reference TRBV7-8 and TRBJ1-1): GAGVSQSPRYKVAKRGQDVALRCDPISGHVSLFWYQQALGQGPEFLTYFQNEAQLDKSGLPSDRFFAERPEGSVSTLKIQRTQQEDSAVYLCASSLFGVRVDTEAFFGQGTRLTVV.